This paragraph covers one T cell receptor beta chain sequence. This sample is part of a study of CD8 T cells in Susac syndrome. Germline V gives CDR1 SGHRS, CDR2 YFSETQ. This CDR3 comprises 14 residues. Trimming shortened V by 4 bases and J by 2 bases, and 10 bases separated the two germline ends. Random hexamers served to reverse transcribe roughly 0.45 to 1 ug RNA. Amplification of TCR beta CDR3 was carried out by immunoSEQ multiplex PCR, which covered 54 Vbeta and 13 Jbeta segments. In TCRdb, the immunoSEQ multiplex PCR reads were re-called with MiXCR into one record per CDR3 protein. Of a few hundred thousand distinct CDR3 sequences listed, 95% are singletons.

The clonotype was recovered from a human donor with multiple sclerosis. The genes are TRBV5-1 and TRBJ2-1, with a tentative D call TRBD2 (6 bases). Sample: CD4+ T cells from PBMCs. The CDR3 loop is CASSGLAAYNEQFF. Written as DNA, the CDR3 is TGCGCCAGCAGCGGGTTAGCGGCCTACAATGAGCAGTTCTTC.